This is a list of T cell receptor beta chains from one sample in a study of CD8+CD57+ T cells in acquired aplastic anemia. TCRdb passed the reads through MiXCR, listing each CDR3 protein once. The table shows a few hundred thousand distinct CDR3 sequences, with around 68% occurring only once. The sample was sorted CD4+, CD8+, or CD8+CD57+ T cells (not recorded which) from PBMCs. The receptors stem from a human donor in good health, serving as a control. The CDR3 runs from the conserved cysteine through the conserved F or W. The D gene is left open where the match is weak. Expanded clones are given a class, and other clones once, few, many or no size at all.

J: TRBJ2-2
size: .
V: TRBV7-9
D: TRBD1
CDR3: CASSHFTGTGGTGELFF
DNA: TGTGCCAGCAGCCATTTTACCGGGACAGGGGGCACCGGGGAGCTGTTTTTT

J: TRBJ1-6
size: .
V: TRBV7-3
D: .
CDR3: CASRDWERYNTPLHF
DNA: TGTGCCAGCAGGGATTGGGAACGCTATAATACTCCCCTCCACTTT

J: TRBJ1-2
size: once
V: TRBV19
D: .
CDR3: CASSDGIGANYGYTF
DNA: TGTGCCAGCAGTGATGGAATAGGGGCTAACTATGGCTACACCTTC

J: TRBJ2-5
size: .
V: TRBV9
D: .
CDR3: CASSVGGGAWQETQYF
DNA: TGTGCCAGCAGCGTAGGGGGGGGGGCTTGGCAAGAGACCCAGTACTTC

J: TRBJ2-2
size: many
V: TRBV7-3
D: .
CDR3: CASSSQHPVNTGELFF
DNA: TGTGCCAGCAGCTCGCAACATCCGGTCAACACCGGGGAGCTGTTTTTT

J: TRBJ2-2
size: many
V: TRBV19
D: TRBD1
CDR3: CASSDRGTNTGELFF
DNA: TGTGCCAGTAGTGACAGGGGGACGAACACCGGGGAGCTGTTTTTT

J: TRBJ2-1
size: .
V: TRBV7-2
D: .
CDR3: CASSLDLPCSYNVQFF
DNA: TGTGCCAGCAGCTTAGATCTGCCATGCTCCTACAATGTGCAGTTCTTC

J: TRBJ1-2
size: many
V: TRBV7-9
D: TRBD1
CDR3: CASSPTGGVGYTF
DNA: TGTGCCAGCAGCCCCACAGGGGGGGTTGGCTACACCTTC

J: TRBJ2-7
size: .
V: TRBV9
D: .
CDR3: CASSDLQNTEAFFYEQYF
DNA: TGTGCCAGCAGCGACCTCCAGAACACTGAAGCCTTCTTTTACGAGCAGTACTTC

J: TRBJ2-1
size: many
V: TRBV9
D: .
CDR3: CASSRQISSYNEQFF
DNA: TGTGCCAGCAGCAGACAGATTAGCTCCTACAATGAGCAGTTCTTC

J: TRBJ2-3
size: .
V: TRBV20-1
D: .
CDR3: CSARRITATTDTQYF
DNA: TGCAGTGCTAGGCGGATAACCGCGACCACAGATACGCAGTATTTT

J: TRBJ2-3
size: .
V: TRBV7-8
D: .
CDR3: CASSLRALGEVADTQYF
DNA: TGTGCCAGCAGCTTGCGGGCGCTAGGGGAGGTGGCAGATACGCAGTATTTT

J: TRBJ1-1
size: few
V: TRBV6-1
D: TRBD1
CDR3: CASSPGGARTEAFF
DNA: TGTGCCAGCAGTCCAGGGGGCGCACGGACTGAAGCTTTCTTT

J: TRBJ1-2
size: .
V: TRBV5-1
D: TRBD1
CDR3: CASREPGQGSGYTF
DNA: TGCGCCAGCAGAGAACCGGGACAGGGCTCTGGCTACACCTTC

J: TRBJ1-6
size: .
V: TRBV12-3/TRBV12-4
D: .
CDR3: CASTPQGNSPLHF
DNA: TGTGCCAGCACGCCACAAGGGAATTCACCCCTCCACTTT

J: TRBJ2-7
size: .
V: TRBV7-2
D: TRBD1
CDR3: CASSAGTGGYEHNF
DNA: TGCGCCAGCAGCGCAGGGACAGGGGGCTACGAGCACAACTTC

J: TRBJ1-6
size: few
V: TRBV20-1
D: .
CDR3: CSADDRTNSPLHF
DNA: TGCAGTGCTGACGACAGGACGAATTCACCCCTCCACTTT

J: TRBJ2-7
size: .
V: TRBV7-2
D: TRBD1
CDR3: CASSRTGPPDEQYF
DNA: TGTGCCAGCAGCCGGACAGGACCGCCCGACGAGCAGTACTTC

J: TRBJ2-7
size: .
V: TRBV9
D: .
CDR3: CASSVSEWLTYEQYF
DNA: TGTGCCAGCAGCGTAAGCGAATGGCTGACCTACGAGCAGTACTTC

J: TRBJ2-2
size: .
V: TRBV18
D: .
CDR3: CASSPPGPGELFF
DNA: TGTGCCAGCTCACCCCCTGGCCCCGGGGAGCTGTTTTTT

J: TRBJ2-1
size: many
V: TRBV7-2
D: .
CDR3: CASSFPGIGEQFF
DNA: TGTGCCAGCAGCTTTCCGGGAATTGGTGAGCAGTTCTTC

J: TRBJ2-1
size: .
V: TRBV15
D: TRBD2
CDR3: CATSRRPGLAPIGQFF
DNA: TGTGCCACCAGCCGACGACCGGGACTAGCGCCCATTGGGCAGTTCTTC

J: TRBJ2-1
size: many
V: TRBV29-1
D: TRBD1
CDR3: CSATTGGNNEQFF
DNA: TGCAGCGCAACTACAGGGGGAAACAATGAGCAGTTCTTC

J: TRBJ2-1
size: .
V: TRBV7-6
D: .
CDR3: CASSLQGLGVEQFF
DNA: TGTGCTAGCAGCTTACAAGGGCTTGGAGTTGAGCAGTTCTTC

J: TRBJ1-2
size: .
V: TRBV5-5
D: .
CDR3: CASSQDGTSGYGYTF
DNA: TGCGCCAGCAGCCAAGATGGGACTAGCGGGTATGGCTACACCTTC

J: TRBJ2-7
size: many
V: TRBV5-5
D: TRBD1
CDR3: CASSLWDRGPEEQYF
DNA: TGTGCCAGCAGCTTGTGGGACAGGGGGCCGGAGGAGCAGTACTTC

J: TRBJ1-2
size: many
V: TRBV6-5
D: TRBD1
CDR3: CASTFDRADGYTF
DNA: TGTGCCAGCACCTTCGACAGGGCTGATGGCTACACCTTC

J: TRBJ1-5
size: .
V: TRBV6-6
D: .
CDR3: CASSYSVTDQPEHF
DNA: TGTGCCAGCAGTTACTCGGTTACGGATCAGCCCGAGCATTTT

J: TRBJ2-7
size: .
V: TRBV7-9
D: .
CDR3: CASSTDTTGGVEQYF
DNA: TGTGCCAGCAGCACAGATACGACTGGCGGGGTCGAGCAGTACTTC

J: TRBJ1-6
size: once
V: TRBV20-1
D: .
CDR3: CSARGTSVSYSPLHF
DNA: TGCAGTGCTAGAGGGACTAGCGTGTCCTATTCACCCCTCCACTTT

J: TRBJ2-7
size: .
V: TRBV7-2
D: .
CDR3: CASSRGFYHEAF
DNA: TGTGCCAGCAGCCGTGGGTTCTACCATGAGGCCTTC

J: TRBJ2-3
size: .
V: TRBV24-1
D: .
CDR3: CATSGSRSRGPTDTQYF
DNA: TGTGCCACCAGTGGGAGTCGGTCGCGGGGCCCGACAGATACGCAGTATTTT

J: TRBJ2-3
size: .
V: TRBV5-1
D: .
CDR3: CASSLGAGSDTQYF
DNA: TGTGCCAGCAGTTTGGGGGCTGGATCAGATACGCAGTATTTT

J: TRBJ2-5
size: .
V: TRBV9
D: .
CDR3: CASSLEWRGGTQYF
DNA: TGTGCCAGCAGCTTAGAGTGGCGTGGAGGGACCCAGTACTTC

J: TRBJ1-2
size: .
V: TRBV20-1
D: .
CDR3: CSAAAGTGNSGYTF
DNA: TGCAGTGCTGCAGCGGGCACTGGAAACAGCGGCTACACCTTC

J: TRBJ1-1
size: .
V: TRBV7-9
D: .
CDR3: CASSQPGRAAFF
DNA: TGTGCCAGCAGTCAACCCGGGAGAGCAGCTTTCTTT

J: TRBJ2-3
size: many
V: TRBV20-1
D: .
CDR3: CSASPSTDTQYF
DNA: TGCAGTGCTAGTCCTAGCACAGATACGCAGTATTTT

J: TRBJ1-4
size: .
V: TRBV7-2
D: .
CDR3: CASRRRVTDTQQFF
DNA: TGTGCCAGCCGTCGGCGGGTCACAGATACGCAGCAGTTTTTT

J: TRBJ2-2
size: many
V: TRBV6-4
D: .
CDR3: CASSDRGRTGELFF
DNA: TGTGCCAGCAGTGACAGGGGCCGAACCGGGGAGCTGTTTTTT

J: TRBJ2-2
size: once
V: TRBV10-3
D: .
CDR3: CAISSTAQGSVGLFF
DNA: TGTGCCATCAGTTCCACCGCCCAGGGATCCGTGGGGCTGTTTTTT

J: TRBJ1-1
size: many
V: TRBV3-2
D: .
CDR3: CASSQHRGDTEAFF
DNA: TGTGCCAGCAGCCAGCATAGGGGTGACACTGAAGCTTTCTTT

J: TRBJ1-6
size: many
V: TRBV20-1
D: .
CDR3: CSARRDVGIYNSPLHF
DNA: TGCAGTGCTAGACGGGACGTCGGAATCTATAATTCACCCCTCCACTTT

J: TRBJ2-7
size: few
V: TRBV7-6
D: .
CDR3: CASSARSGRGSYEQYF
DNA: TGTGCCAGCAGTGCTCGCTCGGGACGGGGTTCCTACGAGCAGTACTTC